This TCR beta chain was documented in a study of T cell repertoires in ileal Crohn's disease. Across the study: Postoperative therapy was given to about half: around eleven thiopurines, around 20 anti-TNF agents. Regarding the study as a whole: Clonality above 26.8% at surgery always came with endoscopic recurrence.

Time point defined: neoterminal ileum biopsy at postoperative endoscopy, about 6 months after surgery. Worth noting for this clone: Its antigen is not known.

CDR3 length equals 14 residues. Deletions cut 5 bases from V and 4 bases from J, with 12 bases between. In germline, CDR1 is KGHSH, CDR2 LQKENI. Each sample's TCRB immunosequencing used five hundred nanograms of biopsy DNA. Data came from immunoSEQ multiplex PCR; TCRdb stores just in-frame clones and leaves some out. The sample carries fewer than 13,000 clones, around 80% recorded once. The chain has TRBV18 and TRBJ2-1; weak D call: TRBD2 (6 bases). Source material: ileal tissue. The TCR sequence derives from an adult with Crohn's disease. This CDR3 reads CASSSTGGYNEQFF. In DNA, the CDR3 is TGTGCCAGCTCATCCACTGGAGGGTACAATGAGCAGTTCTTC.